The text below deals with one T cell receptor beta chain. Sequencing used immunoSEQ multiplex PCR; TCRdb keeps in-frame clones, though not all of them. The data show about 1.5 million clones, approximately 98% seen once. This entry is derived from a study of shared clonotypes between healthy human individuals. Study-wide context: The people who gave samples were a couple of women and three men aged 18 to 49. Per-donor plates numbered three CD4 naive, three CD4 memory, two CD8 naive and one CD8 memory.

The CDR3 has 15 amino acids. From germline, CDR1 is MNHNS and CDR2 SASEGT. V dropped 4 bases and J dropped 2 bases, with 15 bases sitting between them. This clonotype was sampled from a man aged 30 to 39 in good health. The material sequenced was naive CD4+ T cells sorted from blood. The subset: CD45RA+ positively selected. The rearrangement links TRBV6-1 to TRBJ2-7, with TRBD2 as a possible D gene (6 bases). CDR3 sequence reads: CASSGGLSWAYEQYF. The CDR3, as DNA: TGTGCCAGCAGTGGGGGACTGAGCTGGGCCTACGAGCAGTACTTC.